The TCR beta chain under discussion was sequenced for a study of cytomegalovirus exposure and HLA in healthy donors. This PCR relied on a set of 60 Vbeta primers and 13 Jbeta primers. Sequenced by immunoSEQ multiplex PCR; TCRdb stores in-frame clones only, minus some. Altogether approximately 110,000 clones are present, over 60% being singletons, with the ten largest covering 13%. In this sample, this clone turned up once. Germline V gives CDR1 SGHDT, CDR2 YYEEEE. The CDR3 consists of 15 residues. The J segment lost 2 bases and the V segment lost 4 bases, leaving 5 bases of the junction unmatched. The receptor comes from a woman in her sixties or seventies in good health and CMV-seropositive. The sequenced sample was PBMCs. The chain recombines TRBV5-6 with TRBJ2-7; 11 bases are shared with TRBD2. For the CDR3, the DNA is TGTGCCAGCAGCCCGACTAGCGGGACCCCCTACGAGCAGTACTTC. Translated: CASSPTSGTPYEQYF. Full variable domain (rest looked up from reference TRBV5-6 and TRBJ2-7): DAGVTQSPTHLIKTRGQQVTLRCSPKSGHDTVSWYQQALGQGPQFIFQYYEEEERQRGNFPDRFSGHQFPNYSSELNVNALLLGDSALYLCASSPTSGTPYEQYFGPGTRLTVT.